This is a list of T cell receptor beta chains from one sample in a study of radiotherapy plus CTLA-4 blockade in lung cancer. Sequenced by immunoSEQ multiplex PCR; TCRdb stores in-frame clones only, minus some. This table has over 100,000 clones, about nine tenths appearing once. Sequencing was performed on peripheral blood, taken from a patient treated with radiotherapy plus ipilimumab. Source of these receptors: a human donor with non-small cell lung cancer that progressed on radiotherapy plus ipilimumab. The CDR3 runs from the conserved cysteine through the conserved F or W. A D gene is named only where the DNA matches it firmly. Not every row has a clone size; where given, it reads once, few, many or a size class.

clone size	V gene	J gene	D gene	CDR3 DNA	CDR3 protein
-	TRBV20-1	TRBJ2-7	-	TGCAGTGCTGAATTCGGTCTCGAGCAGTACTTC	CSAEFGLEQYF
-	TRBV27	TRBJ1-2	-	TGTGCCAGCAGTCCTCTGCAGGGGCCCCACTATGGCTACACCTTC	CASSPLQGPHYGYTF
-	TRBV4-2	TRBJ2-5	-	TGTGCCAGCAGCCAAGACCGTAGCGGCCAAGAGACCCAGTACTTC	CASSQDRSGQETQYF
-	TRBV6-5	TRBJ2-3	TRBD2	TGTGCCAGCAGTTACCGGCTAGCGGGACTGGCAGATACGCAGTATTTT	CASSYRLAGLADTQYF
-	TRBV7-9	TRBJ1-3	-	TGTGCCAGCAGCTTCAGTGCCGGGGCTGGAAACACCATATATTTT	CASSFSAGAGNTIYF
-	TRBV19	TRBJ2-6	-	TGTGCCAGTAGTATGGAAGGGGCTTCCGGGGCCAACGTCCTGACTTTC	CASSMEGASGANVLTF
-	TRBV7-2	TRBJ2-1	-	TGTGCCAGCAGCTTAACCCAAGGTCATGAGCAGTTCTTC	CASSLTQGHEQFF
-	TRBV9	TRBJ1-2	TRBD1	TGTTCCCGCGACAGGGAGAACTATGGCTACACCTTC	CSRDRENYGYTF
few	TRBV10-1	TRBJ2-3	TRBD2	TGCGCCAGCAGTGAGTACGGTAGCGGGAGGGCAGATACGCAGTATTTT	CASSEYGSGRADTQYF
-	TRBV6-5	TRBJ1-2	-	TGTGCCAGCAGTCCCGACAGCAGAGGTCGAGGCTACACCTTC	CASSPDSRGRGYTF
-	TRBV18	TRBJ2-1	TRBD2	TGTGCCAGCTCACTTTTCTCGTTAGCGGGACTGTACAATGAGCAGTTCTTC	CASSLFSLAGLYNEQFF
-	TRBV11-1	TRBJ2-2	-	TGTGCCAGCAGCCCCCGGGACCCTTCGAACACCGGGGAGCTGTTTTTT	CASSPRDPSNTGELFF
-	TRBV5-4	TRBJ2-7	-	TGTGCCAGCAGCTTGGCCCTCGTATCTGAGCAGTACTTC	CASSLALVSEQYF
-	TRBV5-8	TRBJ2-1	TRBD2	TGTGCCAGCAGCGGGACTAGCGGGAGAGGAAATGAGCAGTTCTTC	CASSGTSGRGNEQFF
-	TRBV2	TRBJ2-5	-	TGTGCCAGCAGTGAAGTACTAGCAGGAGAGACCCAGTACTTC	CASSEVLAGETQYF
-	TRBV19	TRBJ1-3	-	TGTGCCAGTAGTAACCTCTCTGGAAACACCATATATTTT	CASSNLSGNTIYF
-	TRBV7-8	TRBJ1-1	-	TGTGCCAGCAGCTCACCCAGTGGGGTCACTGAAGCTTTCTTT	CASSSPSGVTEAFF
once	TRBV29-1	TRBJ2-3	-	TGCAGCGCGAGTATACTCGCAACGAAGGCAGATACGCAGTATTTT	CSASILATKADTQYF
-	TRBV6-5	TRBJ2-2	-	TGTGCCAGCCGCCGTGGACAGACTAACACCGGGGAGCTGTTTTTT	CASRRGQTNTGELFF
once	TRBV28	TRBJ2-4	TRBD1	TGTGCCAGCAGTTCGCGGACAGGTTCCGACATTCAGTACTTC	CASSSRTGSDIQYF
-	TRBV28	TRBJ1-2	-	TGTGCCAGCAGTTTTCTCCCCGAGGGGTATGGCTACACCTTC	CASSFLPEGYGYTF
-	TRBV27	TRBJ2-3	-	TGTGCCAGCAGTGCCCGGCGGGCCAGGAGCACAGATACGCAGTATTTT	CASSARRARSTDTQYF
-	TRBV19	TRBJ2-5	-	TGTGCCAGTAGTATAGCCCCGGGAGTGTGGGAGACCCAGTACTTC	CASSIAPGVWETQYF
-	TRBV14	TRBJ2-7	-	TGTGCCAGCGGGAGACGGGGGTTTAACTACGAGCAGTACTTC	CASGRRGFNYEQYF
few	TRBV5-1	TRBJ1-4	-	TGCGCCAGCAGCTTGGGAATTAGTGAAAAACTGTTTTTT	CASSLGISEKLFF
-	TRBV5-4	TRBJ2-3	TRBD2	TGTGCCAGCAGCGGGGGGGCAGATACGCAGTATTTT	CASSGGADTQYF
-	TRBV5-6	TRBJ2-6	-	TGTGCCAGCAGTCTTACAGGCTCTGGGGCCAACGTCCTGACTTTC	CASSLTGSGANVLTF
-	TRBV11-2	TRBJ2-1	-	TGTGCCAGCAGCTCAGATGGGGGAGAGCAGTTCTTC	CASSSDGGEQFF
few	TRBV12-1	TRBJ1-2	-	TGTGCCAGCAGCCCCCGTCGGGCGGGGAGCTATGGCTACACCTTC	CASSPRRAGSYGYTF
-	TRBV2	TRBJ2-7	-	TGTGCCAGCAGCGATTACTCCTACGAGCAGTACTTC	CASSDYSYEQYF
-	TRBV14	TRBJ2-6	-	TGTGCCAGCAGCCAGATTGTCGCCCCTCTCTCTGGGGCCAACGTCCTGACTTTC	CASSQIVAPLSGANVLTF
-	TRBV11-2	TRBJ2-1	TRBD2	TGTGCCAGCAGCTTAGATCCTAGCGGGAGGGCCGGGGTCATTGAGCAGTTCTTC	CASSLDPSGRAGVIEQFF
-	TRBV2	TRBJ2-5	TRBD2	TGTGCCAGCAGCGCCCCGGGGGGGGCGGCTGCAGAGACCCAGTACTTC	CASSAPGGAAAETQYF
-	TRBV11-3	TRBJ2-6	-	TGTGCCAGCAGCAAGACAGGCACCCTCTCTGGGGCCAACGTCCTGACTTTC	CASSKTGTLSGANVLTF
-	TRBV25-1	TRBJ1-2	TRBD1	TGTGCCAGCAGCGGGACAGGGTTTCCGGATGGCTACACCTTC	CASSGTGFPDGYTF
-	TRBV29-1	TRBJ1-5	-	TGCAGCGTTGGTTCGGGGGGGGACGGCAATCAGCCCCAGCATTTT	CSVGSGGDGNQPQHF
-	TRBV27	TRBJ2-1	TRBD2	TGTGCCAGCAGTACCCCCCAGGGCGGGGGCTACAATGAGCAGTTCTTC	CASSTPQGGGYNEQFF
-	TRBV27	TRBJ1-1	-	TGTGCCAGCAACCCTTTAGCTCAGACGGGGTACACTGAAGCTTTCTTT	CASNPLAQTGYTEAFF
-	TRBV19	TRBJ2-1	-	TGTGCCAGTAGTCTTCAAGGGCCTACAGGGACAAACAATGAGCAGTTCTTC	CASSLQGPTGTNNEQFF
-	TRBV6-5	TRBJ2-7	TRBD2	TGTGCCAGCAGCAGGGGGGCTAGCGGGAGATTGGAGCAGTACTTC	CASSRGASGRLEQYF